Below, 26 T cell receptor beta chains from the same sample are listed, as sequenced in a study of tumor-infiltrating lymphocytes in glioblastoma multiforme. TCR beta libraries were built from RNA through three nested multiplex PCR rounds using modified ARM-PCR. TCRdb itself ran the multiplex PCR reads through MiXCR, one entry per CDR3 protein. The table records about 13,000 distinct CDR3 sequences, roughly 70% of them present only once. Specimen: brain tumor tissue. The source is a male donor with glioblastoma.

The chain uses TRBV11-2 and TRBJ2-6; 8 bases map to TRBD2. The CDR3 consists of 20 residues. Germline V gene data show CDR1 as SGHAT and CDR2 as FQNNGV. J was trimmed by 1 base and V by 5 bases; bases with no gene match: 16. The CDR3 DNA is TGTGCCAGCAGCCTTCTCCATGGAGCGGGAGAAGGGTCTGGGGCCAACGTCCTGACTTTC. It codes for CASSLLHGAGEGSGANVLTF. The full variable domain, completed using reference TRBV11-2 and TRBJ2-6, is EAGVAQSPRYKIIEKRQSVAFWCNPISGHATLYWYQQILGQGPKLLIQFQNNGVVDDSQLPKDRFSAERLKGVDSTLKIQPAKLEDSAVYLCASSLLHGAGEGSGANVLTFGAGSRLTVL.

In regard to this clonotype: Mismatch with germline at one junction end may stem from a read error. The chain employs TRBV29-1 and TRBJ2-7; no reliable D call. Germline CDR1 SQVTM, CDR2 ANQGSEA. This CDR3 spans 14 amino acids. CDR3 sequence: CSVEEPGSLYEQYF. CDR3 in DNA: TGCAGCGTAGAAGAGCCGGGTTCCCTCTACGAGCAGTACTTC.

V usage is TRBV11-2 and J usage is TRBJ2-5, with no clear D. CDR3 length: 15 residues. The V end was cut by 1 base, the J end by 3 bases, with 12 bases between. In germline, CDR1 is SGHAT, CDR2 FQNNGV. CDR3 in DNA: TGTGCCAGCAGCTTAGCGATAGGTCGAGAAGAGACCCAGTACTTC. Residues: CASSLAIGREETQYF.

As to this clonotype: One end of the junction varies from germline; a read error may be responsible. The chain uses TRBV20-1 and TRBJ2-1, with 8 bases lining up with TRBD1. There are 19 residues in the CDR3. The germline CDR1 and CDR2 sequences are DFQATT and SNEGSKA (reference sequence). The CDR3 sequence: CSARPTGGESHTTNNEQFF. The CDR3 bases are TGTAGTGCTAGACCTACAGGGGGAGAAAGCCATACCACTAACAATGAGCAGTTCTTC.

The rearrangement uses TRBV10-3 and TRBJ2-5, with TRBD2 matching 12 bases. The germline CDR1 and CDR2 sequences are ENHRY and SYGVKD. The CDR3 consists of 19 residues. The J segment lost 2 bases and the V segment lost 3 bases, leaving 13 bases of the junction unmatched. CDR3 coding DNA: TGTGCCATCAGTGAAAGTTGGTCTAGCGGGAGGGTGAGTCAAGAGACCCAGTACTTC. Its translation is CAISESWSSGRVSQETQYF.

This clonotype was observed a single time. The junction departs from germline at one end; a sequencing error may be responsible. This rearrangement joins TRBV6-8 to TRBJ1-4; D not resolved. This CDR3 comprises 16 residues. Germline V CDR1 and CDR2: MNHGY, SAAAGT. This chain's CDR3 is CVSSHPRQTTNEKLFF. In DNA form, the CDR3 reads TGTGTCAGCAGCCATCCCCGCCAGACAACTAACGAAAAACTGTTTTTT.

This clonotype has just a few counts. With a much larger clone just one base away, this may be a read error. The genes are TRBV7-9 and TRBJ1-2; 8 nucleotides match TRBD1. CDR3 length: 14 residues. The V gene's germline CDR1 is SEHNR and CDR2 FQNEAQ (reference sequence). CDR3 sequence: CASSPRQGNYGYAF. The CDR3 DNA reads as TGTGCCAGCAGCCCGCGACAGGGGAACTATGGCTACGCCTTC. Full variable domain (rest looked up from reference TRBV7-9 and TRBJ1-2): DTGVSQNPRHKITKRGQNVTFRCDPISEHNRLYWYRQTLGQGPEFLTYFQNEAQLEKSRLLSDRFSAERPKGSFSTLEIQRTEQGDSAMYLCASSPRQGNYGYAFGSGTRLTVV.

This clonotype was picked up a small number of times. This clone may be a read error of a much larger clone one base away. The chain has TRBV5-1 and TRBJ1-6; D is ambiguous. In germline, CDR1 is SGHRS, CDR2 YFSETQ. CDR3 size: 14 residues. CDR3 sequence reads: CASSLDGFNSSLHF. The CDR3 coding sequence is TGCGCCAGCAGCTTGGACGGATTTAATTCATCCCTCCACTTT.

As to this clonotype: An end of the junction does not agree with germline; a read error may underlie this. The chain employs TRBV10-3 and TRBJ2-4; a possible D gene is TRBD2 (6 bases). The CDR3 has 13 amino acids. Germline V lookup: CDR1 ENHRY, CDR2 SYGVKD. In nucleotides, the CDR3 is TGTGTCATCAGTGAAGACCGGGGGAACATTCAGTACTTC. It is translated as CVISEDRGNIQYF.

This clonotype was counted ten times or more. Because the CDR3 is missing its conserved closing phenylalanine or tryptophan, this is likely a read error. The gene calls are TRBV20-1 and TRBJ2-3; D unresolved. Germline assignment: CDR1 DFQATT and CDR2 SNEGSKA (reference sequence). This CDR3 has 11 amino acids. CDR3 sequence (DNA): TGCAGTGCTATTTTAGCAGATGCGCAGTATTTG. It codes for CSAILADAQYL.

To note about this clonotype: It is likely a read error, because the conserved phenylalanine at the end of the CDR3 is missing. The rearrangement joins TRBV20-1 to TRBJ2-5; 10 nucleotides align to TRBD2. Germline CDR1 is DFQATT and CDR2 is SNEGSKA (reference sequence). This CDR3 comprises 16 residues. The J segment lost 4 bases and the V segment lost 3 bases, leaving 11 bases of the junction unmatched. The CDR3, as DNA: TGCAGTGCTAGGGGGACTAGCGAGACAGCAAGAGAGACCCAGTACTTA. This translates into CSARGTSETARETQYL.

The V call is TRBV6-5, the J call TRBJ1-1, with a weak D call TRBD1 (6 bases). Germline CDR1 MNHEY, CDR2 SVGAGI. This CDR3 spans 13 amino acids. V was cut by 4 bases and J by 11 bases, with 17 bases left in between. The CDR3 spells CASSLPEGGGAFF. The CDR3 coding sequence is TGTGCCAGCAGTTTACCCGAGGGGGGAGGTGCTTTCTTT.

The chain joins TRBV7-9 to TRBJ2-7, with D perhaps matching TRBD2 (6 bases). This CDR3 is 12 amino acids long. CDR1 is SEHNR and CDR2 is FQNEAQ in the germline V gene (reference sequence). Trimming took off 8 bases at V and 7 bases at J, with 15 bases between the two ends. Here the CDR3 reads CASLSRAGEQYF. The CDR3, as DNA: TGTGCCAGCCTATCTAGGGCGGGGGAGCAGTACTTC.

V gene TRBV5-1 combines with J gene TRBJ2-7; D possibly corresponds to TRBD2 (5 bases). This CDR3 comprises 15 residues. Germline CDR1 is SGHRS and CDR2 is YFSETQ. Trimming took 1 base from V and 0 from J, leaving 11 bases between them. CDR3 in DNA: TGCGCCAGCAGCTTGTACGAGACTACCTCCTACGAGCAGTACTTC. This gives the protein CASSLYETTSYEQYF. Full variable domain (rest looked up from reference TRBV5-1 and TRBJ2-7): KAGVTQTPRYLIKTRGQQVTLSCSPISGHRSVSWYQQTPGQGLQFLFEYFSETQRNKGNFPGRFSGRQFSNSRSEMNVSTLELGDSALYLCASSLYETTSYEQYFGPGTRLTVT.

With regard to this clonotype: Because it lacks the conserved phenylalanine or tryptophan at the end, this CDR3 is likely a read error. The CDR3 sequence is CASSLTGEEQYL. Here the CDR3 DNA reads TGTGCCAGCAGTTTGACGGGTGAGGAGCAGTACCTC. J is TRBJ2-7 and V is TRBV12-3 or TRBV12-4; D unclear. This CDR3 is 12 amino acids long. V lost 3 bases to trimming and J lost 7 bases, with 10 bases between them.

Comments on this clonotype: The germline gene is not matched at one end of the junction; a read error may be the cause. The chain couples TRBV11-3 to TRBJ1-5, with TRBD1 matching 7 bases. CDR1 and CDR2 (germline): SGHNT, YENEEA. This CDR3 region has 15 residues. The CDR3 loop reads CASSFTGDSNQPRHF. The CDR3 region has the DNA TGCGCCAGCAGCTTTACAGGGGATAGCAATCAGCCTCGGCATTTT.

The chain joins TRBV20-1 to TRBJ2-5; 9 nucleotides agree with TRBD1. The CDR3 loop spans 16 amino acids. The V and J ends lost 0 bases and 4 bases, in that order; junction bases with no gene match: 9. CDR1 and CDR2 from the germline V gene are DFQATT and SNEGSKA (reference sequence). The CDR3 DNA reads as TGCAGTGCTAGAGACGGGACAGGGTGGGTTCGAGAGACCCAGTACTTC. It encodes CSARDGTGWVRETQYF.

This clonotype is medium-sized. This rearrangement joins TRBV30 to TRBJ2-5; 11 bases are a match to TRBD1. Germline V lookup: CDR1 GTSNPN, CDR2 SVGIG (reference sequence). V shed 3 bases, J shed 5 bases, and the junction held 8 bases outside the gene matches. The CDR3 spans 15 residues. The CDR3 loop reads CAWSPGTGGIETQYF. Here the CDR3 DNA reads TGTGCCTGGAGCCCCGGGACAGGGGGTATCGAGACCCAGTACTTC. The full variable domain, its missing parts supplied by reference TRBV30 and TRBJ2-5, is SQTIHQWPATLVQPVGSPLSLECTVEGTSNPNLYWYRQAAGRGLQLLFYSVGIGQISSEVPQNLSASRPQDRQFILSSKKLLLSDSGFYLCAWSPGTGGIETQYFGPGTRLLVL.

Comments on this clonotype: A much larger clone sits a single nucleotide away, making a read error possible. The chain uses TRBV18 and TRBJ2-3; D unclear. V lost 3 bases and J 0 bases, leaving 13 bases between the germline ends. The CDR3 covers 16 residues. CDR1 and CDR2 (germline): KGHSH, LQKENI. The CDR3 loop reads CASSPTDPGSTDTQYF. The CDR3 bases are TGTGCCAGCTCACCTACCGACCCAGGTAGCACAGATACGCAGTATTTT.

This clonotype has a count of ten or more. The germline gene is not matched at one end of the junction; a read error may be the cause. This chain links TRBV20-1 with TRBJ1-2; no definite D call. This CDR3 region has 14 residues. Per germline, CDR1 DFQATT and CDR2 SNEGSKA (reference sequence). The DNA for the CDR3 is TGCAGTGCGCGAGACCTCTTTGGACTATATGGCCACACCTTC. Translated: CSARDLFGLYGHTF.

V is TRBV4-2 and J is TRBJ2-5; 10 bases agree with TRBD2. CDR1 is LGHNA and CDR2 is YNFKEQ in the germline V gene. The CDR3 has 17 residues. Trimming at V came to 0 bases and at J to 5 bases, leaving 9 bases not matched to a gene. CDR3 bases: TGTGCCAGCAGCCAAGATGTTAGCGGGGGGTATAGGGAGACCCAGTACTTC. Protein sequence: CASSQDVSGGYRETQYF.

V gene TRBV11-3 combines with J gene TRBJ2-1, with a possible D match to TRBD2 (6 bases). This CDR3 is built from 13 residues. CDR1 and CDR2 (germline): SGHNT, YENEEA. Trimming stripped 3 bases from V and 7 bases from J, with 10 bases between. CDR3 in DNA: TGTGCCAGCAGCTTCGGAGGGCGGAATGAGCAGTTCTTC. Translation: CASSFGGRNEQFF. Full variable domain (remainder filled in from reference TRBV11-3 and TRBJ2-1): EAGVVQSPRYKIIEKKQPVAFWCNPISGHNTLYWYLQNLGQGPELLIRYENEEAVDDSQLPKDRFSAERLKGVDSTLKIQPAELGDSAVYLCASSFGGRNEQFFGPGTRLTVL.

The J gene is TRBJ2-1, the V gene TRBV7-9, with D maybe TRBD2 (6 bases). The germline gives CDR1 SEHNR, CDR2 FQNEAQ (reference sequence). The CDR3 spans 19 residues. Trimming removed 4 bases from V and 6 bases from J, with 28 bases in between. The CDR3 sequence: CASSSTPGGIPMGLNEQFF. CDR3 nucleotide sequence: TGTGCCAGCAGCTCGACACCCGGGGGAATTCCAATGGGGCTCAATGAGCAGTTCTTC.

Regarding this clonotype: This may be a read error: a much more frequent sequence differs by one nucleotide. The chain is built from TRBV28 and TRBJ1-2; tentatively, D is TRBD1 (6 bases). CDR3 length equals 13 residues. Germline-derived CDR1 and CDR2 are MDHEN and SYDVKM. The CDR3 sequence is CVSSSGQHYGYTF. The CDR3 DNA follows: TGTGTCAGCAGTTCCGGACAGCACTATGGCTACACCTTC.

In its sample, this clonotype was seen once. The chain joins TRBV11-3 to TRBJ2-7; D might be TRBD2 (6 bases). CDR3 size: 14 residues. V was shortened by 0 bases and J by 3 bases, with 9 bases between the two germline ends. Germline CDR1 reads SGHNT; CDR2 reads YENEEA. CDR3 DNA: TGTGCCAGCAGCTTAGATACCGGGAGCTACGAGCAGTACTTC. Amino acids: CASSLDTGSYEQYF.

Notes on this clonotype: Mismatch with germline at one junction end may stem from a read error. The V gene is TRBV11-2, the J gene TRBJ2-2; TRBD2 is a possible D gene (5 bases). This CDR3 has 17 amino acids. Looked up from germline, CDR1 is SGHAT and CDR2 is FQNNGV. The CDR3 DNA is TGTACCAGCAGCTCGAGGGTTCAGCGTCAGAACACCGGGAAGCTGTTTTTT. Its protein product is CTSSSRVQRQNTGKLFF.